This T cell receptor (beta chain) appears in the sequencing data of a study of cytomegalovirus exposure and HLA in healthy donors. The study, taken as a whole, reports: Among TCR beta chains of equal frequency, HLA-associated ones were more clonally expanded in a later analysis. As immune exposure information, only CMV serostatus was available. Per a prior analysis, the majority of TCR beta V segments were productive roughly 90% or roughly 30% of the time. V- and J-gene trimming of TCR beta was linked (in a later analysis) to a missense DCLRE1C variant.

The PCR contained 60 Vbeta and 13 Jbeta primers. Sequencing used immunoSEQ multiplex PCR; TCRdb keeps in-frame clones, though not all of them. The data hold around 150,000 clones, with about 85% observed a single time. As for this clone: Its target is not known.

This TCR was recovered from a man aged 18 to 35 in good health and CMV-seropositive. Source material: PBMCs.

The CDR3 sequence: CASTLQGTIQETQYF. In DNA, the CDR3 is TGTGCCAGCACCCTACAGGGCACTATCCAAGAGACCCAGTACTTC. The chain joins TRBV6-1 to TRBJ2-5; the D gene is possibly TRBD1 (6 bases). The V end lost 7 bases, the J end lost 1 base, and 16 bases lay between the germline ends. There are 15 residues in the CDR3. In germline, CDR1 is MNHNS, CDR2 SASEGT.